This TCR beta chain was sequenced during a study of cytotoxic CD8 clonotypes in ibrutinib-treated CLL. As for the study in general: Complete response was seen in 2 patients and partial in roughly 25; approximately 12 progressed and roughly 14 stayed remitted after a median about 68 months. Samples yielded averages of 200,000 to 300,000 productive templates and fewer than 100,000 productive rearrangements.

Profiled with immunoSEQ multiplex PCR; TCRdb holds only in-frame clones, not every one. The profile shows 60,000 or so clones, roughly 57% of them singletons. The V end was cut by 0 bases, the J end by 3 bases, with 13 bases between. CDR1 is SGHNT, CDR2 YYREEE, per germline (reference sequence). CDR3 length equals 15 residues. Study-wide results and limits: Clonality increased at ibrutinib response, then returned toward baseline at progression.

Comments on this clone: The antigen is not known.

The chain is built from TRBV5-4 and TRBJ2-7; D could derive from TRBD1 or TRBD2 (7 bases each). The sample here was PBMCs, taken after 12 months of ibrutinib treatment. This sequence was found in a human donor with chronic lymphocytic leukemia. The CDR3 nucleotides read TGTGCCAGCAGCTTGGGGGGAGGGGGCCTCTACGAGCAGTACTTC. It is translated as CASSLGGGGLYEQYF.